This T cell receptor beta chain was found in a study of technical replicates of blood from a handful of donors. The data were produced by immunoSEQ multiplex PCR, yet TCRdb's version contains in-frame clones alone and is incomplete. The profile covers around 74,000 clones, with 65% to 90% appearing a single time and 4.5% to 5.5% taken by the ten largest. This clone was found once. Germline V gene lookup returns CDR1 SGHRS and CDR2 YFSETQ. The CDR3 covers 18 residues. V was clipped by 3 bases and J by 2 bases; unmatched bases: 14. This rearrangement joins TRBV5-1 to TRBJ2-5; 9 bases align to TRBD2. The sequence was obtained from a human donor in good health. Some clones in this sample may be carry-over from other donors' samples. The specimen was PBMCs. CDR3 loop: CASSSSYKSGGQQETQYF. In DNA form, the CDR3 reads TGCGCCAGCAGCTCTAGTTACAAAAGCGGGGGGCAACAAGAGACCCAGTACTTC.